The source of this T cell receptor beta chain is a study of control samples from healthy donors and cancer patients (dated by TCRdb to 2020 to 2022). The library was obtained by the immunoSEQ multiplex PCR assay. TCRdb retrieved this table from immuneACCESS and kept in-frame rearrangements only. Not all clones are present; in checked studies, unresolved V genes account for under half, and no reason is known for the remainder. This sample gives 150,000 to 200,000 clones in total; around 93% of them show up just once. The biggest ten clones account for more than 1.4% of the sample. In this sample, this clone turned up a few times. Its antigen target is currently unknown. The record has no base qualities; no much larger clone is one base away. For CDR1 and CDR2, the germline V gene (reference sequence) lists LNHDA and SQIVND. A distance of 14 bases separates the germline ends of V and J, which lose 4 bases and 5 bases respectively. The CDR3 covers 14 residues, taking in both the cysteine and the phenylalanine. This entry keeps only the CDR3 DNA: 42 bases, framed from base 1.

This sequence uses TRBV19 and TRBJ1-1, with an unclear D gene assignment. Sequenced input: blood. The source is a man aged 18 to 30 in good health. The DNA sequence reads TGTGCCAGTAGTACCAGCCGGGGTCAAACTGAAGCTTTCTTT. Its protein product is CASSTSRGQTEAFF.